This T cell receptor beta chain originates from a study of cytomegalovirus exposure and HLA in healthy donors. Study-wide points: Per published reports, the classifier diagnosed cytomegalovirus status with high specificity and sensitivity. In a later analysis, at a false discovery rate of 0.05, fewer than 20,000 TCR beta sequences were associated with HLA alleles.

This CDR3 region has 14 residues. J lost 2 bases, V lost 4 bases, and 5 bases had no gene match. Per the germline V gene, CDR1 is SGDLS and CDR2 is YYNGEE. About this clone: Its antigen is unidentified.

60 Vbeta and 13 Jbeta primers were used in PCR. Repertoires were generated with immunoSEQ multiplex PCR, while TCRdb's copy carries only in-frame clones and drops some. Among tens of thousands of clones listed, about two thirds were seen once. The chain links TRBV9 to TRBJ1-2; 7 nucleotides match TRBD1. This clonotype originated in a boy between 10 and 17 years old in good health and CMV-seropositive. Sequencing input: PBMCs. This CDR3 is CASSPIQGNYGYTF. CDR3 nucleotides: TGTGCCAGCAGCCCAATACAGGGGAACTATGGCTACACCTTC.